One sample yielded the 21 T cell receptor beta chains listed below, sequenced in a study of identical twins. TCRdb re-called the 5' RACE reads with MiXCR, one entry per CDR3 protein. This sample has fewer than 900,000 distinct CDR3 sequences, with over 15% found just once. These data also featured in a second study, about T cells expressing NK-cell markers.

The sequenced material came from PBMCs. Receptors were obtained from a woman under 30 in good health.

This chain joins TRBV6-5 and TRBJ2-5; unclear D gene. V lost 2 bases, J lost 7 bases, and 17 bases lay in between. Germline assignment: CDR1 MNHEY and CDR2 SVGAGI. The CDR3 runs 15 residues. The CDR3 region is CASSYQEDISGTQYF. In DNA form, the CDR3 reads TGTGCCAGCAGTTACCAGGAAGACATTTCCGGGACCCAGTACTTC.

The chain links TRBV12-3 or TRBV12-4 to TRBJ2-1; no firm D call. The V and J ends lost 8 bases and 7 bases respectively, with 15 bases between them. This CDR3 spans 13 amino acids. CDR3 in amino acids: CASVPAGWNEQFF. CDR3 nucleotides: TGTGCCAGCGTCCCCGCCGGATGGAATGAGCAGTTCTTC.

The CDR3 bases are TGCAGCGTACCAGGGCATGAGGGTGGCTACACCTTC. Its translation is CSVPGHEGGYTF. The chain links TRBV29-1 to TRBJ1-2, with D possibly matching TRBD1 (5 bases). CDR1 and CDR2 (germline): SQVTM, ANQGSEA. This CDR3 comprises 12 residues. With 6 bases removed from V and 7 bases from J, the gap between germline ends came to 15 bases. The full variable domain, its missing parts supplied by reference TRBV29-1 and TRBJ1-2, is SAVISQKPSRDICQRGTSLTIQCQVDSQVTMMFWYRQQPGQSLTLIATANQGSEATYESGFVIDKFPISRPNLTFSTLTVSNMSPEDSSIYLCSVPGHEGGYTFGSGTRLTVV.

The V gene is TRBV5-6, the J gene TRBJ2-5; 7 nucleotides line up with TRBD2. This CDR3 comprises 15 residues. Unmatched junction bases numbered 7, after V lost 0 bases and J lost 5 bases. The germline V gene has CDR1 SGHDT and CDR2 YYEEEE. CDR3 residues: CASSLDAGEQETQYF. CDR3 nucleotides: TGTGCCAGCAGCTTGGACGCGGGGGAGCAGGAGACCCAGTACTTC.

This clonotype was counted only a few times. The chain joins TRBV20-1 to TRBJ1-1, with D possibly being TRBD1 (5 bases). Trimming stripped 0 bases from V and 5 bases from J, with 19 bases between. This CDR3 is built from 16 residues. The germline V gene encodes CDR1 DFQATT and CDR2 SNEGSKA (reference sequence). The CDR3 reads CSARDPGPSGGTEAFF. The CDR3 nucleotides are TGCAGTGCTAGAGACCCCGGTCCTTCGGGGGGGACTGAAGCTTTCTTT.

A few counts support this clonotype. The rearrangement links TRBV13 to TRBJ2-1; the match to TRBD1 covers 10 bases. V was pared by 3 bases and J by 7 bases, with 6 bases of the junction left unmatched. The CDR3 spans 15 residues. Per the germline V gene, CDR1 is PRHDT and CDR2 is FYEKMQ (reference sequence). The CDR3, as DNA: TGTGCCAGCAGCTTCTACCGGACAGGGGGGAATGAGCAGTTCTTC. It is translated as CASSFYRTGGNEQFF. The full variable domain, in which reference TRBV13 and TRBJ2-1 provide the parts outside the CDR3, is AAGVIQSPRHLIKEKRETATLKCYPIPRHDTVYWYQQGPGQDPQFLISFYEKMQSDKGSIPDRFSAQQFSDYHSELNMSSLELGDSALYFCASSFYRTGGNEQFFGPGTRLTVL.

This clonotype appeared a single time. V gene TRBV9 combines with J gene TRBJ2-1; the D is unclear. V was clipped by 0 bases and J by 12 bases, with 13 bases between them. Per germline, CDR1 SGDLS and CDR2 YYNGEE. This CDR3 is built from 13 residues. CDR3 protein: CASSVEVSPSQFF. The CDR3 DNA reads TGTGCCAGCAGCGTAGAGGTGTCCCCATCGCAGTTCTTC.

This clonotype turned up a few times. The genes are TRBV5-6 and TRBJ2-2; no definite D call. Trimming cost V 5 bases and J 2 bases, with 10 bases left between them. Germline-derived CDR1 and CDR2 are SGHDT and YYEEEE. This CDR3 is built from 14 residues. CDR3 amino acids: CASSLETNTGELFF. The DNA for the CDR3 is TGTGCCAGCAGTCTAGAGACTAACACCGGGGAGCTGTTTTTT.

This clonotype was observed a few times. The chain combines TRBV5-1 with TRBJ1-4; a weak D match, TRBD1 (6 bases). The CDR3 covers 16 residues. The V and J ends lost 4 bases and 0 bases respectively, with 13 bases between them. The germline gives CDR1 SGHRS, CDR2 YFSETQ. The DNA for the CDR3 is TGCGCCAGCAGCCTGGGACACCAGACAACTAATGAAAAACTGTTTTTT. Translation gives CASSLGHQTTNEKLFF.

The chain is built from TRBV12-3 or TRBV12-4 and TRBJ2-5; D is unclear. The CDR3 consists of 13 residues. Trimming stripped 0 bases from V and 9 bases from J, with 11 bases between. CDR3 protein: CASSLALGFPQYF. As DNA, the CDR3 is TGTGCCAGCAGTTTAGCGCTGGGATTTCCCCAGTACTTC.

This clonotype was seen a few times. The CDR3 coding sequence is TGTGCCAGCAGTTTACGAGCGGGAGGTCGGTACGAGCAGTACTTC. Its protein product is CASSLRAGGRYEQYF. V is TRBV12-3 or TRBV12-4 and J is TRBJ2-7; TRBD2 matches at 9 bases. V shed 2 bases and J 4 bases; nucleotides not matched to a gene: 6. This CDR3 is 15 amino acids long.

The gene calls are TRBV30 and TRBJ1-5, with D perhaps TRBD1 (5 bases). From germline, CDR1 is GTSNPN and CDR2 SVGIG (reference sequence). Trimming took off 1 base at V and 2 bases at J, with 6 bases between the two ends. The CDR3 spans 13 residues. The CDR3 DNA reads TGTGCCTGGAGTGGGGGCCGCAATCAGCCCCAGCATTTT. This codes for CAWSGGRNQPQHF.

This clonotype was picked up a small number of times. This chain's CDR3 is CASSLAESGGRGYTF. In nucleotides, the CDR3 is TGTGCCAGCAGCTTAGCGGAATCAGGGGGTCGAGGCTACACCTTC. The rearrangement uses TRBV7-9 and TRBJ1-2; 7 nucleotides match TRBD1. V was clipped by 0 bases and J by 8 bases; unmatched bases: 9. The CDR3 covers 15 residues. The germline V gene encodes CDR1 SEHNR and CDR2 FQNEAQ (reference sequence).

This clonotype occurred a few times. The chain joins TRBV12-3 or TRBV12-4 to TRBJ2-7; D remains ambiguous. Trimming took off 2 bases at V and 4 bases at J, with 15 bases between the two ends. The CDR3 runs to 15 residues. The CDR3 coding sequence is TGTGCCAGCAGTTTACAAAGGGCTCTTCTTTACGAGCAGTACTTC. Protein sequence: CASSLQRALLYEQYF.

The chain recombines TRBV5-1 with TRBJ2-1; D gene uncertain. The CDR3 spans 12 residues. CDR1 is SGHRS, CDR2 YFSETQ, per germline. V was trimmed by 0 bases and J by 9 bases, leaving 7 bases between them. CDR3 loop: CASSLAVTEQFF. Here the CDR3 DNA reads TGCGCCAGCAGCTTGGCCGTGACTGAGCAGTTCTTC.

This chain connects TRBV29-1 to TRBJ1-1, with D hard to call. V was shortened by 0 bases and J by 3 bases, with 8 bases between the two germline ends. The CDR3 has 13 residues. Germline V CDR1 and CDR2: SQVTM, ANQGSEA. The CDR3 sequence is CSVEESSYTEAFF. CDR3 sequence (DNA): TGCAGCGTTGAAGAGTCCAGTTACACTGAAGCTTTCTTT.

This clonotype has more than one count but fewer than ten. The chain carries TRBV10-3 and TRBJ2-1; D tentatively reads TRBD1 or TRBD2 (5 bases each). CDR1 and CDR2 (germline): ENHRY, SYGVKD. The CDR3 length is 18 residues. Deletions cut 0 bases from V and 5 bases from J, with 20 bases between. CDR3 nucleotides: TGTGCCATCAGTGAGTCAGAAGTGAGGGGTTTCCCCGACAATGAGCAGTTCTTC. It is translated as CAISESEVRGFPDNEQFF.

This clonotype was seen just once. The chain combines TRBV3-1 with TRBJ1-2, with unresolved D. Germline V gene sequence: CDR1 LGHDT, CDR2 YNNKEL (reference sequence). The CDR3 spans 14 residues. Trimming took off 4 bases at V and 2 bases at J, with 11 bases between the two ends. CDR3 DNA sequence: TGTGCCAGCAGCCGATACAGTGCCAACTATGGCTACACCTTC. Translation: CASSRYSANYGYTF. Looking up the rest from reference TRBV3-1 and TRBJ1-2 gives the full variable domain: DTAVSQTPKYLVTQMGNDKSIKCEQNLGHDTMYWYKQDSKKFLKIMFSYNNKELIINETVPNRFSPKSPDKAHLNLHINSLELGDSAVYFCASSRYSANYGYTFGSGTRLTVV.

This clonotype has at least ten counts. The chain employs TRBV6-1 and TRBJ2-1, with D unresolved. The CDR3 consists of 14 residues. Germline CDR1 MNHNS, CDR2 SASEGT. V shed 3 bases and J shed 7 bases, with 13 bases lying between them. The CDR3, as DNA: TGTGCCAGCAGTGAGGGCCAGACCACGAATGAGCAGTTCTTC. It translates to CASSEGQTTNEQFF.

This clonotype was found a few times. The rearrangement links TRBV18 to TRBJ1-1; TRBD1 agrees at 9 bases. This CDR3 region has 15 residues. In germline, CDR1 is KGHSH, CDR2 LQKENI. V shed 10 bases and J 0 bases; nucleotides not matched to a gene: 9. The CDR3 here is CATTQGAVMNTEAFF. The CDR3 DNA follows: TGTGCCACCACACAGGGGGCTGTGATGAACACTGAAGCTTTCTTT.

The genes are TRBV10-1 and TRBJ2-7, with 7 bases aligning to TRBD1. Germline CDR1 WNHNN, CDR2 SYGVQD (reference sequence). There are 13 residues in the CDR3. Trimming cost V 3 bases and J 2 bases; bases outside gene matches: 1. The CDR3 DNA reads as TGCGCCAGCAGTGACCAGGGGGCCTACGAGCAGTACTTC. Its protein product is CASSDQGAYEQYF.